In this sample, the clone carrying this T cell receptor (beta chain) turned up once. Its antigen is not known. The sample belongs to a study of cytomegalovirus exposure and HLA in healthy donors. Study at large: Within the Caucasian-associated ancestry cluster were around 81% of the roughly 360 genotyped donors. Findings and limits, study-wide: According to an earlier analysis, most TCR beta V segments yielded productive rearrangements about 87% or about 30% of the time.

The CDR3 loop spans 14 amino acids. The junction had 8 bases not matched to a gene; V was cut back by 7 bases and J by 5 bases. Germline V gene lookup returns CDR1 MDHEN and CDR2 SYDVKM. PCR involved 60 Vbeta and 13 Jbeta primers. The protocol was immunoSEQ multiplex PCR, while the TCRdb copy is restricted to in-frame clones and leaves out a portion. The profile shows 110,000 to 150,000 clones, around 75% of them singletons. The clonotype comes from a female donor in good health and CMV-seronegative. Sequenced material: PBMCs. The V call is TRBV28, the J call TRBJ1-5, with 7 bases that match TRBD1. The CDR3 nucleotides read TGTGCCAGCACCCACTCTACAGGGGATCAGCCCCAGCATTTT. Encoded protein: CASTHSTGDQPQHF.